These T cell receptor beta chains were read from a single sample in a study of OX40 agonist ivuxolimab in advanced cancers. Method: immunoSEQ multiplex PCR; TCRdb's copy keeps in-frame clones and lacks some. This sample yields more than 100,000 clones, of which roughly 95% are seen a single time; roughly 0.15% belongs to the top ten. Material: CD4+ or CD8+ T cells sorted from blood, obtained in a trial of the OX40 agonist ivuxolimab. All receptors come from an adult with an advanced solid tumor such as melanoma, head and neck, liver or kidney cancer. Each CDR3 is given with its conserved first and last residue. The D gene is left open where the match is weak. The size of a clone is reported for some rows only, either as once, few or many, or as a class for expanded clones.

v_call	j_call	clone_size	d_call	cdr3_length	cdr3_nt	cdr3_aa
TRBV7-3	TRBJ1-3	-	-	13	TGTGCCAGCAGCTTTAAGAGGGGGGACACCATATATTTT	CASSFKRGDTIYF
TRBV19	TRBJ2-2	-	-	14	TGTGCCAGTACCGCAGGGAATCCAACCGGGGAGCTGTTTTTT	CASTAGNPTGELFF
TRBV11-3	TRBJ1-2	-	TRBD1	14	TGTGCCAGGATTTTTCAAACAGGGGAGAATGGCTACACCTTC	CARIFQTGENGYTF
TRBV18	TRBJ1-2	-	TRBD1	13	TGTGCCAGCTCACCTGGACAGGTCTATGGCTACACCTTC	CASSPGQVYGYTF
TRBV21-1	TRBJ1-1	-	-	15	TGTGCCAGCAGCAAATTTTGGGGCGTCAACACTGAAGCTTTCTTT	CASSKFWGVNTEAFF
TRBV9	TRBJ2-1	once	TRBD2	16	TGTGCCAGCAGCGTAGGCGGCGGGAGCTCCTACAATGAGCAGTTCTTC	CASSVGGGSSYNEQFF
TRBV4-1	TRBJ1-5	-	TRBD1	16	TGCGCCAGCAGCCAAGATGGCGGACAGGGTGGGTTGCCCCAGCATTTT	CASSQDGGQGGLPQHF
TRBV28	TRBJ2-7	-	TRBD1	12	TGTGCCAGCAGGGGACAGCTCTACGAGCAGTACTTC	CASRGQLYEQYF
TRBV14	TRBJ1-2	-	TRBD1	16	TGTGCCAGCAGTCCCTCAGCTTCGACAGGGGTCTATGGCTACACCTTC	CASSPSASTGVYGYTF
TRBV9	TRBJ1-2	-	TRBD1	14	TGTGCCAGCAGCGTGCGGGACAGGGGAGGTGGCTACACCTTC	CASSVRDRGGGYTF
TRBV12-5	TRBJ1-2	few	-	12	TGTGCTAGTGGTTTTTCTAACTATGGCTACACCTTC	CASGFSNYGYTF
TRBV28	TRBJ2-2	-	TRBD2	15	TGTGCCAGCATACGAGGGGGACTAGCGAGGGGGGAGCTGTTTTTT	CASIRGGLARGELFF
TRBV5-1	TRBJ1-3	-	-	13	TGCGCCAGCAGCTGGGGGGCTGGAAACACCATATATTTT	CASSWGAGNTIYF
TRBV7-8	TRBJ2-7	-	TRBD2	16	TGTGCCAGCAGCAACCGCGGGACTAGCGAGAACTACGAGCAGTACTTC	CASSNRGTSENYEQYF
TRBV6-6	TRBJ1-1	-	-	11	TGTGCCAGCAGTCTACCACCGGAAGCTTTCTTT	CASSLPPEAFF
TRBV10-2	TRBJ1-1	-	-	14	TGCGCCAGCAGGCAGGGGATTTTGAACACTGAAGCTTTCTTT	CASRQGILNTEAFF
TRBV21-1	TRBJ1-2	-	-	15	TGTGCCAGCAGCAAAGTCCCCACAGGGACTCCCGGCTACACCTTC	CASSKVPTGTPGYTF
TRBV19	TRBJ2-1	-	TRBD2	17	TGTGCCAGTTCGACTAGCGGGGGCCCCGGGCCCTACAATGAGCAGTTCTTC	CASSTSGGPGPYNEQFF
TRBV18	TRBJ1-6	-	-	14	TGTGCCAGCTCACGGGACAACAATAATTCACCCCTCCACTTT	CASSRDNNNSPLHF
TRBV28	TRBJ1-2	-	-	13	TGTGCCAGCAGTCCCTCTGAGGCGGGAGGCTACACCTTC	CASSPSEAGGYTF
TRBV5-1	TRBJ1-2	-	TRBD1	16	TGCGCCAGCAGCCCTCCCTGGGACAGGGGCGACTATGGCTACACCTTC	CASSPPWDRGDYGYTF
TRBV28	TRBJ1-5	-	TRBD1	14	TGTGCCAGCAGTCGAACAGGGGGTAATCAGCCCCAGCATTTT	CASSRTGGNQPQHF
TRBV7-2	TRBJ2-7	-	-	14	TGTGCCAGCCGAAGAGGGGGGGGGACCTACGAGCAGTACTTC	CASRRGGGTYEQYF
TRBV4-3	TRBJ1-1	-	TRBD1	17	TGCGCCAGCAGCCTGAAAAGGGGGCGACAGGGATGGACTGAAGCTTTCTTT	CASSLKRGRQGWTEAFF
TRBV5-1	TRBJ1-2	-	TRBD1	16	TGCGCCAGCAGCTCAACTAACAGGGGTCTTAACTATGGCTACACCTTC	CASSSTNRGLNYGYTF
TRBV19	TRBJ2-1	-	TRBD2	17	TGTGCCAGTAGTACTCTGGGACTAGCGGGAGTGGGGGGTGAGCAGTTCTTC	CASSTLGLAGVGGEQFF
TRBV2	TRBJ2-3	once	TRBD1	14	TGTGCCAGCAGTGACGACAGGGGACCAGATACGCAGTATTTT	CASSDDRGPDTQYF
TRBV6-5	TRBJ2-7	-	TRBD1	15	TGTGCCAGCAGTTCCCGGACAGGAGGCTCCTACGAGCAGTACTTC	CASSSRTGGSYEQYF
TRBV5-1	TRBJ2-7	once	-	13	TGCGCCAGCAGACCGTCGACAGGCTACGAGCAGTACTTC	CASRPSTGYEQYF
TRBV11-2	TRBJ2-1	once	TRBD1	15	TGTGCCAGCAGCCCAGCAGGGACAGGCTACAATGAGCAGTTCTTC	CASSPAGTGYNEQFF
TRBV19	TRBJ1-1	-	-	13	TGTGCCAGTAGCAGGTCCCAGCGGACTGAAGCTTTCTTT	CASSRSQRTEAFF
TRBV4-1	TRBJ1-5	-	TRBD1	16	TGCGCCAGCAGCCAAGTTGCCGGGACAGGGAATCAGCCCCAGCATTTT	CASSQVAGTGNQPQHF
TRBV2	TRBJ2-3	once	TRBD2	15	TGTGCCAGCAGTTTAGCGGGAGGAAGCACAGATACGCAGTATTTT	CASSLAGGSTDTQYF
TRBV9	TRBJ2-3	-	TRBD2	15	TGTGCCAGCAGCACAGGACTAGCTCACACAGATACGCAGTATTTT	CASSTGLAHTDTQYF
TRBV7-2	TRBJ1-6	-	-	14	TGTGCCAGCAGCTCCACCTGGTATAATTCACCCCTCCACTTT	CASSSTWYNSPLHF
TRBV7-2	TRBJ2-1	-	-	14	TGTGCCAGCAGCTCACTTACTAGGTACAATGAGCAGTTCTTC	CASSSLTRYNEQFF
TRBV7-3	TRBJ2-1	-	-	15	TGTGCCAGCAGCTTAACGCAGAGCTCCTACAATGAGCAGTTCTTC	CASSLTQSSYNEQFF
TRBV6-5	TRBJ1-2	-	-	15	TGTGCCAGCAGCAGAGCCGCCCTGACGCCTTTTGGCTACACCTTC	CASSRAALTPFGYTF
TRBV27	TRBJ1-5	-	-	17	TGTGCCAGCAGCTTAAGAGTCACAGGGAGGCACAATCAGCCCCAGCATTTT	CASSLRVTGRHNQPQHF
TRBV18	TRBJ1-5	-	TRBD1	14	TGTGCCAGCTCATCGCAGGGGGGACAGCAGCCCCAGCATTTT	CASSSQGGQQPQHF
TRBV19	TRBJ1-5	-	-	13	TGTGCCAGTAGTATCATGGGAAATCAGCCCCAGCATTTT	CASSIMGNQPQHF
TRBV18	TRBJ1-1	-	-	12	TGTGCCAGCTCACCAGCGAACACTGAAGCTTTCTTT	CASSPANTEAFF